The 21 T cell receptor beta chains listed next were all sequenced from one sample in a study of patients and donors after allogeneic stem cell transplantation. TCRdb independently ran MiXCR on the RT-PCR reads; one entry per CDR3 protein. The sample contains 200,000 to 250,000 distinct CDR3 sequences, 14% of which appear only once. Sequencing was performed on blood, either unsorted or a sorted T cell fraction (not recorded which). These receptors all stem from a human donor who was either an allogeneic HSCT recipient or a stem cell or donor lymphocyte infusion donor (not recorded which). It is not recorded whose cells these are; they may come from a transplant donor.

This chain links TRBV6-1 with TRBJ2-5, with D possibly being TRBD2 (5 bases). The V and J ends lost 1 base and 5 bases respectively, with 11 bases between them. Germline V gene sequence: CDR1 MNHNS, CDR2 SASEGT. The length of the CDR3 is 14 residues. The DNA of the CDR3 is TGTGCCAGCAGTGAAGGTCTCGGGGTTGAGACCCAGTACTTC. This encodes CASSEGLGVETQYF.

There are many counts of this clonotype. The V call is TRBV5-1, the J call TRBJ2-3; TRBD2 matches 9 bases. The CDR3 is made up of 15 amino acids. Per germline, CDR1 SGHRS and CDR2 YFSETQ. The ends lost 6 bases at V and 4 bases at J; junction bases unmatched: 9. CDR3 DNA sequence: TGCGCCAGCAACCGAGCGGGGGGTTTCGCAGATACGCAGTATTTT. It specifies CASNRAGGFADTQYF.

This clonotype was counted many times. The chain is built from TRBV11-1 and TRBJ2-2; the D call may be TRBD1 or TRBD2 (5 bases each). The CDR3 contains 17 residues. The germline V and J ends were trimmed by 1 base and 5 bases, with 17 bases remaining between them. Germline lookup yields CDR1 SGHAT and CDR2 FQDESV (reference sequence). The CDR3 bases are TGTGCCAGCAGCTTAGTGCAGACCTGGGGGAGAACCGGGGAGCTGTTTTTT. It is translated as CASSLVQTWGRTGELFF.

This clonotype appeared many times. The CDR3 DNA is TGCAGCGTGTCGGGACAGGGACTAGTCAATGAGCAGTTCTTC. It codes for CSVSGQGLVNEQFF. J is TRBJ2-1 and V is TRBV29-1, with TRBD1 as a possible D gene (9 bases). The CDR3 has 14 amino acids. Germline V gives CDR1 SQVTM, CDR2 ANQGSEA. Trimming pared 6 bases from V and 6 bases from J, leaving 18 bases between.

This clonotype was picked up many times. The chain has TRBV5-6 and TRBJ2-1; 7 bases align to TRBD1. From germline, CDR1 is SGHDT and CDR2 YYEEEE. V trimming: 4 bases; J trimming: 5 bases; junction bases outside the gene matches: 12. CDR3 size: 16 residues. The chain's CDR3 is CASSPPGGGKNNEQFF. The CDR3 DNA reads TGTGCCAGCAGCCCCCCAGGGGGTGGGAAAAACAATGAGCAGTTCTTC.

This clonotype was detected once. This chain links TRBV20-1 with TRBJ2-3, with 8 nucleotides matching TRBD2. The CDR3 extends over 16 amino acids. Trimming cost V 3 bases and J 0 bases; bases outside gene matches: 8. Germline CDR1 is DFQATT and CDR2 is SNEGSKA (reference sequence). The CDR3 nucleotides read TGCAGTGCTAGGGGGATACTAGCGGACAGCACAGATACGCAGTATTTT. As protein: CSARGILADSTDTQYF.

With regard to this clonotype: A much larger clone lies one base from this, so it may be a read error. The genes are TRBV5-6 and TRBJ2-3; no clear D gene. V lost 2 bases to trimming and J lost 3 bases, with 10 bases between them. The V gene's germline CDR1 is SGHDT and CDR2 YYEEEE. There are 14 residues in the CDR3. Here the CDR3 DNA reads TGTGCCAGCAGCTTAGCCCTCGAAACAGATACGCAGTATTTT. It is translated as CASSLALETDTQYF.

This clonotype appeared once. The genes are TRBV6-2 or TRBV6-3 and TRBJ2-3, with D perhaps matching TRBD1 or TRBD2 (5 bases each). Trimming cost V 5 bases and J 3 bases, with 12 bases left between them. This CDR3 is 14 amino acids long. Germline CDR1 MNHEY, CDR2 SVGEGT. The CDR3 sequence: CASSQGPETDTQYF. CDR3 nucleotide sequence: TGTGCCAGCAGTCAGGGACCCGAAACAGATACGCAGTATTTT.

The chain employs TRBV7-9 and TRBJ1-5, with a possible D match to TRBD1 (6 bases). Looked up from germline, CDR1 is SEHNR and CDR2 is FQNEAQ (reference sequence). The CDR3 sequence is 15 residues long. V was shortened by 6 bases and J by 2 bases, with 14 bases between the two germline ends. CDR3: CASSPLGGRNQPQHF. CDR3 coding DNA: TGTGCCAGCAGTCCTCTAGGGGGTCGCAATCAGCCCCAGCATTTT.

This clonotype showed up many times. The CDR3 DNA sequence: TGTGCCAGCAGCCAAGATACTAGCGTCAATGAGCAGTTCTTC. As protein: CASSQDTSVNEQFF. This chain connects TRBV14 to TRBJ2-1; 7 bases align to TRBD2. The CDR3 runs to 14 residues. CDR1 SGHDN and CDR2 FVKESK come from the germline V gene. The junction had 2 bases not matched to a gene; V was cut back by 0 bases and J by 6 bases.

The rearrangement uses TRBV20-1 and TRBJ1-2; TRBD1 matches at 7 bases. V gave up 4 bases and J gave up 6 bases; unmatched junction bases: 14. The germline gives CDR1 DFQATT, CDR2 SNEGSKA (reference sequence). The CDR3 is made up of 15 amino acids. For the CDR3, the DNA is TGCAGTGCTATCCCCAACAGGGGATTAGGACATGGCTACACCTTC. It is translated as CSAIPNRGLGHGYTF.

CDR3 residues: CASSAWTGGDNVEKLFF. The CDR3, as DNA: TGCGCCAGCAGCGCGTGGACAGGGGGAGATAACGTTGAAAAACTGTTTTTT. This rearrangement joins TRBV5-1 to TRBJ1-4, with TRBD1 matching 10 bases. In germline, CDR1 is SGHRS, CDR2 YFSETQ. After removal of 4 bases from V and 7 bases from J, the junction contained 13 bases not matched to a gene. CDR3 size: 17 residues.

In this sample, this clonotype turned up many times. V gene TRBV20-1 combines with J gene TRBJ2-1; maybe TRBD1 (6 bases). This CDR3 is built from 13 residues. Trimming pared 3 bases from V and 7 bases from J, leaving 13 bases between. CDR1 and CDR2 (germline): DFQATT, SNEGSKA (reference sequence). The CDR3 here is CSARGQIRNEQFF. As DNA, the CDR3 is TGCAGTGCTAGGGGACAAATAAGAAATGAGCAGTTCTTC.

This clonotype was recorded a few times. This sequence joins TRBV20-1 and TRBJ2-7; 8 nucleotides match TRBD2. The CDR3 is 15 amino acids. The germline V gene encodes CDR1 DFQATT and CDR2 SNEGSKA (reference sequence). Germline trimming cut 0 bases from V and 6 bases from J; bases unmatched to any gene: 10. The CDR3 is CSARDLREAYLEQYF. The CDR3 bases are TGCAGTGCTAGAGATCTGCGGGAGGCGTACCTCGAGCAGTACTTC.

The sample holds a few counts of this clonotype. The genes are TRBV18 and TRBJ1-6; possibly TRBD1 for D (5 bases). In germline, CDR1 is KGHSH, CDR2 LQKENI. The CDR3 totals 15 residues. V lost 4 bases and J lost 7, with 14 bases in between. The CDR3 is CASSHGGAQNSPLHF. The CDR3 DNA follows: TGTGCCAGCTCACACGGAGGGGCCCAAAATTCACCCCTCCACTTT. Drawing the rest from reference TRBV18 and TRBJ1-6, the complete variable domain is NAGVMQNPRHLVRRRGQEARLRCSPMKGHSHVYWYRQLPEEGLKFMVYLQKENIIDESGMPKERFSAEFPKEGPSILRIQQVVRGDSAAYFCASSHGGAQNSPLHFGNGTRLTVT.

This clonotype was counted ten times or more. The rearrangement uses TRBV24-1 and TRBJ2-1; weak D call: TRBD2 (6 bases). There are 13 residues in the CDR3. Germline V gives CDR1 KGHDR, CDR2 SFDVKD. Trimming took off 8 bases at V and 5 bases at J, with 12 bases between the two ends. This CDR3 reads CATNLAGNNEQFF. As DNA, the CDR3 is TGTGCCACCAACCTGGCGGGAAACAATGAGCAGTTCTTC.

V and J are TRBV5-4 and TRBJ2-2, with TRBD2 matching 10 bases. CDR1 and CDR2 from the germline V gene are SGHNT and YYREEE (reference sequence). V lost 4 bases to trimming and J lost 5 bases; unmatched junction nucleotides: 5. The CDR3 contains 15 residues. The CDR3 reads CASSVRTSGTGELFF. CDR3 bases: TGTGCCAGCAGCGTGAGGACTAGCGGAACCGGGGAGCTGTTTTTT.

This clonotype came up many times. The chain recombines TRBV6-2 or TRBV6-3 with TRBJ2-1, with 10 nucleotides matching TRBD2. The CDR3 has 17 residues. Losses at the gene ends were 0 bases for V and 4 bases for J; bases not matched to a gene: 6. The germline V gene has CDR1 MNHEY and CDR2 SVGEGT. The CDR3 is CASSYSPTSGLYNEQFF. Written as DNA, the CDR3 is TGTGCCAGCAGTTACTCACCGACTAGCGGGTTATACAATGAGCAGTTCTTC.

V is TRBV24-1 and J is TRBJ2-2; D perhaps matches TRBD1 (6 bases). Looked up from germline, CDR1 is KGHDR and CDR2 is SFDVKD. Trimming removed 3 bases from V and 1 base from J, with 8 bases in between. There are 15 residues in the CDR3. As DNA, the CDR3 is TGTGCCACCAGTGATCCAGGGGTGAACACCGGGGAGCTGTTTTTT. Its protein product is CATSDPGVNTGELFF.

The CDR3 loop reads CATSDSIYGYTF. In DNA, the CDR3 is TGTGCCACCAGCGACAGTATTTATGGCTACACCTTC. The chain combines TRBV24-1 with TRBJ1-2; D is possibly TRBD1 (5 bases). CDR3 size: 12 residues. Germline CDR1 is KGHDR and CDR2 is SFDVKD. Trimming removed 7 bases at V and 5 bases at J, with 10 bases between.

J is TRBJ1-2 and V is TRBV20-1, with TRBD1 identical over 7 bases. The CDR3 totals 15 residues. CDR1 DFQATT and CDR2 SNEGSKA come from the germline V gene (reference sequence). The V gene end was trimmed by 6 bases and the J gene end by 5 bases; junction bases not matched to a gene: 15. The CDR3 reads CSAKEKGARGYGYTF. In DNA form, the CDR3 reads TGCAGTGCCAAAGAGAAGGGGGCGCGGGGTTATGGCTACACCTTC.